The 3 T cell receptor beta chains listed next were all sequenced from one sample in a study of control samples from healthy donors and cancer patients. Repertoires were generated with immunoSEQ multiplex PCR, while TCRdb's copy carries only in-frame clones and drops some. The data contain approximately 50,000 clones, approximately 90% of them seen just once; the ten biggest clones take up over 12%. The sample comprised PBMCs. The receptors here all came from a man aged 55 to 69 with head and neck cancer.

The J gene is TRBJ2-5, the V gene TRBV7-9; D gene ambiguous. V was clipped by 1 base and J by 3 bases, with 6 bases between them. The germline V gene encodes CDR1 SEHNR and CDR2 FQNEAQ (reference sequence). This CDR3 comprises 13 residues. The DNA of the CDR3 is TGTGCCAGCAGCTTAGGGCCAGAAGAGACCCAGTACTTC. Protein: CASSLGPEETQYF.

The J gene is TRBJ2-7, the V gene TRBV6-5, with 10 positions matching TRBD2. V lost 8 bases to trimming and J lost 7 bases; unmatched junction nucleotides: 8. The CDR3 length is 13 residues. CDR1 and CDR2 from the germline V gene are MNHEY and SVGAGI. For the CDR3, the DNA is TGTGCCAGCGGACAGCGGGGGGGCGGGGAGCAGTACTTC. Its protein is CASGQRGGGEQYF.

DNA for the CDR3: TGTGCCAGCAGCCACAGGCTAGGTACCCAAGAGACCCAGTACTTC. Its translation: CASSHRLGTQETQYF. V and J are TRBV5-6 and TRBJ2-5; a weak D match, TRBD1 (5 bases). This CDR3 is built from 15 residues. Trimming removed 4 bases at V and 1 base at J, with 14 bases between. Germline loops: CDR1 SGHDT, CDR2 YYEEEE. The variable domain in full, with the rest retrieved from reference TRBV5-6 and TRBJ2-5, is DAGVTQSPTHLIKTRGQQVTLRCSPKSGHDTVSWYQQALGQGPQFIFQYYEEEERQRGNFPDRFSGHQFPNYSSELNVNALLLGDSALYLCASSHRLGTQETQYFGPGTRLLVL.